This TCR beta chain comes out of a study of cytomegalovirus exposure and HLA in healthy donors. Study information: The platform used for the 95 to 150 validation repertoires matched that of the 600 to 800 first-cohort repertoires, a later analysis reported.

The data were produced by immunoSEQ multiplex PCR, yet TCRdb's version contains in-frame clones alone and is incomplete. The repertoire holds 250,000 to 400,000 clones, with approximately 88% as singletons. Among the 120 subjects of the validation cohort, separate from the approximately 700-subject first cohort, were the donors. Study conclusions and caveats: The study flagged approximately 180 TCR beta chains as cytomegalovirus-associated. The TCR clusters that emerged in the first cohort tended, a later analysis found, to co-occur in the roughly 120 validation repertoires.

With respect to this clone: Its antigen is unknown.

Germline CDR1 reads KGHSH; CDR2 reads LQKENI. Trimming cost V 3 bases and J 1 base, with 12 bases left between them. The CDR3 spans 15 residues. This sequence originates from a man between 25 and 39 years old in good health and CMV-seronegative. The specimen sequenced was PBMCs. J is TRBJ1-1 and V is TRBV18, with D maybe TRBD1 (6 bases). The CDR3 region has the DNA TGTGCCAGCTCACCTGGGAAGGGACAGAACACTGAAGCTTTCTTT. It translates to CASSPGKGQNTEAFF.